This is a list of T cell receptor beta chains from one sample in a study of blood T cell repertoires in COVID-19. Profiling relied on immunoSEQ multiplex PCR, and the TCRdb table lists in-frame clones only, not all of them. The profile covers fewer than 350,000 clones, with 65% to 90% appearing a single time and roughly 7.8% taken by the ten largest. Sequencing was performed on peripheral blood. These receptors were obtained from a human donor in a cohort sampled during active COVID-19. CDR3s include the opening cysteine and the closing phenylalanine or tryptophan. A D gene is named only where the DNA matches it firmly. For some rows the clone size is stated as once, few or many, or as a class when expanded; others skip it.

CASTPTDRYYNEQFF	.	TRBV2	.	TRBJ2-1
CASSLALMVEDEQFF	many	TRBV7-9	.	TRBJ2-1
CASGSGQGRYSPLHF	.	TRBV12-5	TRBD1	TRBJ1-6
CATGAGGETQYF	.	TRBV10-3	TRBD2	TRBJ2-5
CAWSVGQGGWSFEKLFF	.	TRBV30	TRBD1	TRBJ1-4
CASSTDRLYNEQFF	.	TRBV19	.	TRBJ2-1
CAIKPLGGNTEAFF	.	TRBV10-3	.	TRBJ1-1
CASSAGTSGGYNEQFF	few	TRBV5-1	TRBD2	TRBJ2-1
CAWSVTVPYEQYF	.	TRBV30	.	TRBJ2-7
CASRNGQGGNQPQHF	.	TRBV6-1	TRBD1	TRBJ1-5